A single sample is the source of the 11 T cell receptor beta chains below, sequenced in a study of cytotoxic CD8 clonotypes in ibrutinib-treated CLL. Profiled with immunoSEQ multiplex PCR; TCRdb holds only in-frame clones, not every one. The data hold almost 250,000 clones, with less than 75% observed a single time. The sample in question was PBMCs, obtained after 24 months of ibrutinib treatment. The receptor source for this set is a human donor with chronic lymphocytic leukemia.

This clone was recorded a few times. The chain links TRBV14 to TRBJ2-7; TRBD1 agrees at 8 bases. The CDR3 has 14 residues. The junction had 5 bases not matched to a gene; V was cut back by 4 bases and J by 3 bases. The germline CDR1 and CDR2 sequences are SGHDN and FVKESK. Here the CDR3 DNA reads TGTGCCAGCAGCCGATTAGGACAGGGCTACGAGCAGTACTTC. It is translated as CASSRLGQGYEQYF.

The chain has TRBV19 and TRBJ2-2; 11 bases are a match to TRBD2. The CDR3 runs 16 residues. The J segment lost 2 bases and the V segment lost 8 bases, leaving 7 bases of the junction unmatched. Germline CDR1 and CDR2: LNHDA and SQIVND (reference sequence). The CDR3 is CASHGLAGTNTGELFF. CDR3 bases: TGTGCCAGTCACGGACTAGCGGGTACCAACACCGGGGAGCTGTTTTTT.

V and J are TRBV9 and TRBJ2-7; D is perhaps TRBD2 (5 bases). Germline V lookup: CDR1 SGDLS, CDR2 YYNGEE. The V and J ends lost 4 bases and 5 bases respectively, with 10 bases between them. The CDR3 spans 12 residues. The CDR3 reads CASSPSGDEQYF. CDR3 nucleotide sequence: TGTGCCAGCAGCCCGAGCGGCGACGAGCAGTACTTC.

This clone was picked up a small number of times. V and J are TRBV28 and TRBJ1-5; D may be TRBD1 (5 bases). V was pared by 5 bases and J by 6 bases, with 11 bases between. The CDR3 covers 13 residues. CDR1 and CDR2 from the germline V gene are MDHEN and SYDVKM. CDR3 nucleotides: TGTGCCAGCAGTACCTCACAGGTTCAGCCCCAGCATTTT. It encodes CASSTSQVQPQHF.

J is TRBJ2-3 and V is TRBV19; the match to TRBD1 covers 8 bases. The CDR3 loop spans 13 amino acids. V lost 7 bases and J lost 6; bases outside the gene matches: 6. Germline V CDR1 and CDR2: LNHDA, SQIVND (reference sequence). CDR3 in DNA: TGTGCCAGTATCGGACAGGGAGGCGATACGCAGTATTTT. Its protein product is CASIGQGGDTQYF.

The CDR3 DNA is TGTGCCAGCAGTTACGCAGGGGATACCTACGAGCAGTACTTC. Amino acid sequence: CASSYAGDTYEQYF. The rearrangement joins TRBV6-5 to TRBJ2-7; weak D call: TRBD1 (6 bases). The CDR3 is 14 amino acids. V lost 2 bases to trimming and J lost 2 bases, with 10 bases between them. The germline CDR1 and CDR2 sequences are MNHEY and SVGAGI.

This sequence joins TRBV5-1 and TRBJ2-5; D uncertain. Trimming shortened V by 4 bases and J by 3 bases, and 10 bases separated the two germline ends. CDR3 length: 13 residues. Germline lookup yields CDR1 SGHRS and CDR2 YFSETQ. CDR3 coding DNA: TGCGCCAGCAGCGACGGCGAGAAAGAGACCCAGTACTTC. It is translated as CASSDGEKETQYF.

The chain employs TRBV7-9 and TRBJ2-7; D is perhaps TRBD1 or TRBD2 (6 bases each). The CDR3 has 13 amino acids. Germline values: CDR1 SEHNR, CDR2 FQNEAQ (reference sequence). V was trimmed by 7 bases and J by 2 bases, leaving 12 bases between them. The CDR3 nucleotides are TGTGCCAGCACCCTAGGGGGGCCCTACGAGCAGTACTTC. Encoded protein: CASTLGGPYEQYF.

The chain links TRBV5-6 to TRBJ2-5; 10 nucleotides agree with TRBD1. V was pared by 4 bases and J by 4 bases, with 10 bases of the junction left unmatched. The CDR3 covers 16 residues. CDR1 and CDR2 from the germline V gene are SGHDT and YYEEEE. CDR3 nucleotides: TGTGCCAGCAGCCCCCGGACAGGGGGAAGTAGAGAGACCCAGTACTTC. Translation gives CASSPRTGGSRETQYF.

The V and J genes are TRBV28 and TRBJ1-2; TRBD1 is a possible D gene (5 bases). The CDR3 loop spans 12 amino acids. V was trimmed by 11 bases and J by 4 bases, leaving 14 bases between them. Germline V gene sequence: CDR1 MDHEN, CDR2 SYDVKM. CDR3: CAAKGLSYGYTF. CDR3 DNA sequence: TGTGCCGCAAAGGGGTTGTCCTATGGCTACACCTTC.

This sequence joins TRBV5-1 and TRBJ2-2; D may be TRBD1 (6 bases). The CDR3 is 14 residues long. Trimming took off 6 bases at V and 0 bases at J, with 9 bases between the two ends. The germline V gene encodes CDR1 SGHRS and CDR2 YFSETQ. The CDR3 bases are TGCGCCAGCAAGACAGGAACGAACACCGGGGAGCTGTTTTTT. As protein: CASKTGTNTGELFF.